The 26 T cell receptor beta chains below were found in one sample sequenced in a study of T cells in women clearing cervical HPV infection. This table comes from immunoSEQ multiplex PCR, and its TCRdb copy is limited to in-frame clones, with some not included. The sample totals about 30,000 clones. The sample taken for sequencing was blood buffy coat. All receptors come from a woman between 18 and 75 years old with a cervical HPV16 infection that either progressed to CIN3+ or cleared (not recorded which).

In the case of this clone: Read coverage stops 3 residues before the CDR3 terminus; the germline J gene supplies the remainder. The chain links TRBV5-4 to TRBJ2-2; D is perhaps TRBD1 (6 bases). The germline V gene encodes CDR1 SGHNT and CDR2 YYREEE (reference sequence). This CDR3 has 16 amino acids. The V and J ends lost 2 bases and 0 bases respectively, with 11 bases between them. The CDR3 loop reads CASSFGGHTNTGELFF. The part of the CDR3 DNA that was read is TGTGCCAGCAGCTTTGGGGGACACACGAACACCGGGGAG.

Note on this clone: The read is 3 residues too short to cover the CDR3 end, so that end is filled in from the germline J gene. The V call is TRBV2, the J call TRBJ1-4, with D possibly TRBD1 on 5 matching bases. CDR1 SNHLY and CDR2 FYNNEI come from the germline V gene. The CDR3 loop spans 15 amino acids. CDR3 DNA (partial): TGTGCCAGCAGCGAACCCGGGACTTATAATTCACCA. Translation gives CASSEPGTYNSP. The whole CDR3 is CASSEPGTYNSPLFF.

Concerning this clone itself: The CDR3 end falls 3 residues outside the read, so it is completed with the germline J gene. The rearrangement uses TRBV29-1 and TRBJ2-1; D is perhaps TRBD1 (5 bases). Per the germline V gene, CDR1 is SQVTM and CDR2 is ANQGSEA. Trimming left V 1 base short and J 3 bases short, with 13 bases between. The CDR3 has 15 amino acids. The CDR3 sequence: CSVEGGTYRYNEQFF. The sequenced part of the CDR3 DNA is TGCAGCGTTGAAGGGGGCACGTACCGCTACAATGAG.

With regard to this clone: The read finishes 3 residues shy of the CDR3 end, and the germline J gene is used to complete it. The V and J genes are TRBV2 and TRBJ2-1, with TRBD1 matching 8 bases. V lost 7 bases and J lost 7; bases outside the gene matches: 12. Germline values: CDR1 SNHLY, CDR2 FYNNEI. The CDR3 has 15 residues. The CDR3 loop reads CASTAGAGGWNEQFF. The covered CDR3 bases are TGTGCCAGCACCGCAGGGGCAGGGGGCTGGAATGAG.

About this clone itself: The read comes to an end 3 residues before the CDR3 does, leaving the germline J gene to fill in the end. The chain has TRBV7-2 and TRBJ2-1; 7 bases map to TRBD2. The V segment lost 1 base and the J segment 6 bases; nucleotides outside the gene matches: 6. The germline CDR1 and CDR2 sequences are SGHTA and FQGNSA. The CDR3 runs to 15 residues. The sequenced CDR3 bases are TGTGCCAGCAGCTTAGGGGGACTATCGGCCAATGAG. This translates into CASSLGGLSANE. The whole CDR3 protein reads CASSLGGLSANEQFF.

On this clone itself: The read terminates 3 residues before the CDR3 end, so the remaining end is supplied by the germline J gene. The chain recombines TRBV28 with TRBJ1-3, with D unresolved. This CDR3 region has 15 residues. The germline CDR1 and CDR2 sequences are MDHEN and SYDVKM. Trimming stripped 2 bases from V and 3 bases from J, with 11 bases between. Partial CDR3 DNA: TGTGCCAGCAGTTTAGCAGGCTTCGGTGGAAACACC. It codes for CASSLAGFGGNT. The CDR3 as a whole reads CASSLAGFGGNTIYF.

CDR3 loop: CASSPKRAYSYEQYF. The covered CDR3 bases are TGTGCCAGCAGCCCAAAGCGGGCGTACTCCTACGAG. The chain is built from TRBV6-2 or TRBV6-3 and TRBJ2-7, with D possibly matching TRBD2 (6 bases). The read ends 3 residues before the CDR3 terminus; that terminus is restored from the germline J gene. The CDR3 extends over 15 amino acids. V was shortened by 6 bases and J by 0 bases, with 15 bases between the two germline ends. Germline V gene sequence: CDR1 MNHEY, CDR2 SVGEGT.

The covered CDR3 bases are TGTGCCAGCAGAATGGTAGGGGCTCAAGAGACG. Its translation: CASRMVGAQET. The CDR3, in full, reads CASRMVGAQETQYF. The V gene is TRBV2, the J gene TRBJ2-3, with D perhaps matching TRBD1 (5 bases). The CDR3 is cut off 3 residues early in the read; its end comes from the germline J gene. Germline V CDR1 and CDR2: SNHLY, FYNNEI. The CDR3 spans 14 residues.

As to this clone: The read comes to an end 3 residues before the CDR3 does, leaving the germline J gene to fill in the end. V and J are TRBV4-2 and TRBJ2-3; 10 nucleotides line up with TRBD2. CDR3 size: 21 residues. Germline CDR1 is LGHNA and CDR2 is YNFKEQ. V dropped 0 bases and J dropped 1; count of bases not matched to a gene: 16. CDR3 loop: CASSQEVASGSVDKGTDTQYF. Partial CDR3 DNA: TGTGCCAGCAGCCAAGAGGTTGCTAGCGGGAGTGTGGATAAAGGCACAGATACG.

A note on this clone: The CDR3 extends 3 residues past the end of the read, so its final part is completed from the germline J gene. The rearrangement links TRBV11-2 to TRBJ2-7; possibly TRBD1 for D (5 bases). From germline, CDR1 is SGHAT and CDR2 FQNNGV. The CDR3 has 14 residues. The ends were cut back, 4 bases at V and 3 bases at J, with 13 bases in the middle. The sequenced CDR3 bases are TGTGCCAGCAGCTCCAGACAGAACCTCTACGAG. Translated: CASSSRQNLYE. The CDR3 reads in full as CASSSRQNLYEQYF.

Of note for this clone: The read halts 3 residues ahead of the CDR3 end, with the missing end drawn from the germline J gene. This chain connects TRBV5-8 to TRBJ1-1; the D gene is possibly TRBD1 (5 bases). Germline V gene data show CDR1 as SGHTS and CDR2 as YDEGEE. Between the trimmed V and J ends, which lost 5 bases and 6 bases, there was a span of 14 bases. The CDR3 extends over 13 amino acids. The CDR3 sequence is CASSDDRGAEAFF. The CDR3 bases that were read are TGTGCCAGCAGTGATGACAGAGGGGCTGAA.

The CDR3: CASSKRVEATPETQYF. Incomplete CDR3 DNA: TGCGCCAGCAGCAAACGGGTAGAGGCCACTCCGGAGACC. The chain is built from TRBV5-1 and TRBJ2-5; no definite D call. The CDR3 is cut off 3 residues early in the read; its end comes from the germline J gene. Between the trimmed V and J ends, which lost 4 bases and 5 bases, there was a span of 21 bases. CDR3 length: 16 residues. The germline V gene encodes CDR1 SGHRS and CDR2 YFSETQ.

Worth noting for this clone: The read ends 3 residues before the CDR3 terminus; that terminus is restored from the germline J gene. The chain recombines TRBV19 with TRBJ1-5; D call uncertain. There are 18 residues in the CDR3. CDR1 LNHDA and CDR2 SQIVND come from the germline V gene (reference sequence). V dropped 0 bases and J dropped 0 bases, with 15 bases sitting between them. The chain's CDR3 is CASSIESIKSYSNQPQHF. Incomplete CDR3 DNA: TGTGCCAGTAGTATAGAGAGCATAAAATCTTATAGCAATCAGCCC.

Concerning this clone itself: The read finishes 3 residues shy of the CDR3 end, and the germline J gene is used to complete it. The chain couples TRBV30 to TRBJ2-2; D may be TRBD1 (5 bases). CDR1 is GTSNPN, CDR2 SVGIG, per germline (reference sequence). The length of the CDR3 is 15 residues. Here the CDR3 reads CAWSVGWAGNEKLFF. The part of the CDR3 DNA that was read is TGTGCCTGGAGTGTGGGGTGGGCAGGGAATGAAAAG.

Comment on this clone: From the germline J gene comes the end of the CDR3, since the read stops 3 residues before it. The chain employs TRBV5-1 and TRBJ2-1; 12 positions match TRBD2. CDR3 size: 17 residues. J gave up 5 bases and V 0 bases, and 6 bases lay outside the gene matches. CDR1 is SGHRS and CDR2 is YFSETQ in the germline V gene. The CDR3 protein is CASSLVPSGRVDNEQFF. CDR3 bases read: TGCGCCAGCAGCTTGGTGCCTAGCGGGAGGGTCGACAATGAG.

As to this clone: The CDR3 end lies 3 residues beyond the end of the read and is filled in from the germline J gene. The chain recombines TRBV30 with TRBJ2-1, with 7 bases identical to TRBD2. This CDR3 comprises 15 residues. Germline CDR1 is GTSNPN and CDR2 is SVGIG (reference sequence). V was clipped by 3 bases and J by 5 bases; unmatched bases: 10. The CDR3 protein is CAWSANSGLNNEQFF. The part of the CDR3 DNA that was read is TGTGCCTGGAGCGCCAATAGCGGGTTGAACAATGAG.

For this clone: The read stops 3 residues short of the end of the CDR3; the missing end is completed from the germline J gene. V usage is TRBV7-2 and J usage is TRBJ2-4; TRBD2 is a possible D gene (6 bases). Germline V gene sequence: CDR1 SGHTA, CDR2 FQGNSA. The CDR3 contains 15 residues. Trimming stripped 3 bases from V and 8 bases from J, with 17 bases between. CDR3 region: CASSFGGEARDIQYF. The part of the CDR3 DNA that was read is TGTGCCAGCAGCTTCGGGGGAGAAGCGAGGGACATT. Based on the CDR3 plus reference TRBV7-2 and TRBJ2-4, the full variable domain is GAGVSQSPSNKVTEKGKDVELRCDPISGHTALYWYRQSLGQGLEFLIYFQGNSAPDKSGLPSDRFSAERTGGSVSTLTIQRTQQEDSAVYLCASSFGGEARDIQYFGAGTRLSVL.

Concerning this clone: The DNA ends 3 residues before the CDR3 does, and the rest of the CDR3 is filled in from the germline J gene. This sequence joins TRBV20-1 and TRBJ2-5; tentative D call: TRBD1 (5 bases). CDR1 is DFQATT and CDR2 is SNEGSKA in the germline V gene (reference sequence). V was clipped by 6 bases and J by 0 bases, with 11 bases between them. CDR3 length: 13 amino acids. CDR3 protein: CSATTAYQETQYF. The CDR3 bases that were read are TGCAGTGCCACGACAGCGTACCAAGAGACC.

Turning to this clone: The read is 3 residues too short to cover the CDR3 end, so that end is filled in from the germline J gene. The rearrangement uses TRBV5-1 and TRBJ1-2; TRBD1 matches 8 bases. CDR3 length equals 15 residues. CDR1 is SGHRS and CDR2 is YFSETQ in the germline V gene. V lost 1 base and J lost 6; bases outside the gene matches: 8. The covered CDR3 bases are TGCGCCAGCAGCTTGCAACCAGGGGGCGCGGATGGC. Translation: CASSLQPGGADG. The entire CDR3 protein reads CASSLQPGGADGYTF. The complete variable domain, with remaining parts taken from reference TRBV5-1 and TRBJ1-2, reads KAGVTQTPRYLIKTRGQQVTLSCSPISGHRSVSWYQQTPGQGLQFLFEYFSETQRNKGNFPGRFSGRQFSNSRSEMNVSTLELGDSALYLCASSLQPGGADGYTFGSGTRLTVV.

Details on this clone: The CDR3 is cut off 3 residues early in the read; its end comes from the germline J gene. The V and J genes are TRBV2 and TRBJ2-7; 9 nucleotides match TRBD1. The germline V gene encodes CDR1 SNHLY and CDR2 FYNNEI. This CDR3 is 14 amino acids long. V dropped 6 bases and J dropped 6; count of bases not matched to a gene: 9. CDR3 region: CASREDRGLSEQYF. The DNA read from the CDR3 is TGTGCCAGCAGGGAGGACAGGGGCTTGAGCGAG.

As concerns this clone: The sequence runs out 3 residues before the end of the CDR3; the remainder is reconstructed from the germline J gene. The J gene is TRBJ1-2, the V gene TRBV12-3 or TRBV12-4; D ambiguous. V was trimmed by 6 bases and J by 7 bases, leaving 18 bases between them. The CDR3 runs 14 residues. CDR3 region: CASSPGDLLAGYTF. The CDR3 DNA, read in part, is TGTGCCAGCAGCCCTGGAGATTTGCTAGCTGGC.

As concerns this clone: The sequenced fragment ends 3 residues before the CDR3 boundary, so the rest is inferred from the germline J gene. The V and J genes are TRBV12-3 or TRBV12-4 and TRBJ2-3; 9 nucleotides match TRBD2. V gave up 6 bases and J gave up 0 bases; unmatched junction bases: 4. The CDR3 totals 15 residues. Incomplete CDR3 DNA: TGTGCCAGCAGCCCTAGCGGGATAAGCACAGATACG. Translation gives CASSPSGISTDT. The entire CDR3 is CASSPSGISTDTQYF.

About this clone itself: Sequencing ends 3 residues short of the CDR3 end; the germline J gene provides the rest. The chain couples TRBV11-2 to TRBJ1-2, with D possibly being TRBD1 (5 bases). The CDR3 length is 13 residues. Trimming removed 3 bases from V and 2 bases from J, with 7 bases in between. Germline V gene data show CDR1 as SGHAT and CDR2 as FQNNGV. CDR3 DNA (partial): TGTGCCAGCAGCTTCTCAGGGAACTATGGC. This translates into CASSFSGNYG. The full CDR3 reads CASSFSGNYGYTF. The variable domain in full, completed from reference TRBV11-2 and TRBJ1-2, reads EAGVAQSPRYKIIEKRQSVAFWCNPISGHATLYWYQQILGQGPKLLIQFQNNGVVDDSQLPKDRFSAERLKGVDSTLKIQPAKLEDSAVYLCASSFSGNYGYTFGSGTRLTVV.

Points on this clone: With the read ending 3 residues before the CDR3 end, the germline J gene is used to fill in that end. The V gene is TRBV2, the J gene TRBJ2-7; 7 positions agree with TRBD1. V was pared by 6 bases and J by 0 bases, with 11 bases of the junction left unmatched. Germline CDR1 reads SNHLY; CDR2 reads FYNNEI. The CDR3 is 16 residues long. The CDR3 region is CASRNPLDRSSYEQYF. CDR3 DNA, as far as it was read: TGTGCCAGCAGGAATCCGCTGGACAGGAGCTCCTACGAG.

Points on this clone: The read ends 3 residues early relative to the CDR3; the germline J gene fills the gap. The rearrangement uses TRBV6-2 or TRBV6-3 and TRBJ2-6; 8 positions match TRBD2. The V gene's germline CDR1 is MNHEY and CDR2 SVGEGT. This CDR3 has 17 residues. Germline trimming cut 2 bases from V and 3 bases from J; bases unmatched to any gene: 6. CDR3 residues: CASSYRGGAYGANVLTF. The CDR3 DNA, read in part, is TGTGCCAGCAGTTACCGGGGGGGCGCGTATGGGGCCAACGTC.

Concerning this clone: The CDR3 goes on 3 residues after the read ends, and that part is filled in from the germline J gene. The chain recombines TRBV23-1 with TRBJ2-7; tentatively, D is TRBD1 (6 bases). TRBV23-1 is noted as an ORF with a role that remains uncertain. The V and J ends lost 0 bases and 3 bases respectively, with 9 bases between them. CDR3 length: 14 residues. CDR3 sequence: CASSQSPGVYEQYF. The covered CDR3 bases are TGCGCCAGCAGTCAATCCCCAGGGGTCTACGAG.